This is a list of T cell receptor beta chains from one sample in a study of control samples from healthy donors and cancer patients. The protocol was immunoSEQ multiplex PCR, while the TCRdb copy is restricted to in-frame clones and leaves out a portion. The data contain 400,000 to 450,000 clones, around 90% of them singletons. Material: PBMCs. The receptors derive from a middle-aged man with head and neck cancer. Both conserved end residues are part of each CDR3. A D gene is named only where the DNA matches it firmly. Only part of the rows carry a size: once, few, many, or a class if the clone is expanded.

V gene: TRBV6-1; J gene: TRBJ1-3; clone size: .; D gene: .; CDR3 protein: CASSELGWRNTIYF; CDR3 DNA: TGTGCCAGCAGTGAACTGGGCTGGCGAAACACCATATATTTT
V gene: TRBV2; J gene: TRBJ2-3; clone size: .; D gene: TRBD2; CDR3 protein: CASRASGGPVDTQYF; CDR3 DNA: TGTGCCAGCAGAGCAAGCGGGGGGCCTGTAGATACGCAGTATTTT
V gene: TRBV2; J gene: TRBJ2-7; clone size: .; D gene: TRBD1; CDR3 protein: CATTKDRAYEQYF; CDR3 DNA: TGTGCCACCACCAAGGACAGGGCCTACGAGCAGTACTTC
V gene: TRBV10-1; J gene: TRBJ1-5; clone size: .; D gene: .; CDR3 protein: CASSELRELNSNQPQHF; CDR3 DNA: TGCGCCAGCAGTGAGTTGCGTGAACTTAATAGCAATCAGCCCCAGCATTTT
V gene: TRBV5-1; J gene: TRBJ2-7; clone size: .; D gene: .; CDR3 protein: CASSLGDGTYEQYF; CDR3 DNA: TGCGCCAGCAGCTTGGGGGACGGGACCTACGAGCAGTACTTC
V gene: TRBV6-8; J gene: TRBJ2-7; clone size: .; D gene: .; CDR3 protein: CASSYSGGPDEQYF; CDR3 DNA: TGTGCCAGCAGTTACTCGGGGGGGCCAGACGAGCAGTACTTC
V gene: TRBV11-3; J gene: TRBJ2-7; clone size: once; D gene: TRBD2; CDR3 protein: CASSWGGPEGEQYF; CDR3 DNA: TGTGCCAGCAGCTGGGGAGGGCCGGAGGGGGAGCAGTACTTC
V gene: TRBV11-3; J gene: TRBJ1-6; clone size: .; D gene: TRBD1; CDR3 protein: CASRPQGARDNSPLHF; CDR3 DNA: TGTGCCAGCAGACCACAGGGGGCTAGGGATAATTCACCCCTCCACTTT
V gene: TRBV5-1; J gene: TRBJ2-3; clone size: .; D gene: .; CDR3 protein: CASSSSLLTDTQYF; CDR3 DNA: TGCGCCAGCAGCTCCTCCCTGCTCACAGATACGCAGTATTTT
V gene: TRBV4-2; J gene: TRBJ1-4; clone size: .; D gene: .; CDR3 protein: CATTHGGGPEKLFF; CDR3 DNA: TGTGCCACCACGCACGGGGGGGGTCCTGAAAAACTGTTTTTT
V gene: TRBV27; J gene: TRBJ1-1; clone size: .; D gene: .; CDR3 protein: CASGPKSYTNTEAFF; CDR3 DNA: TGTGCCAGCGGCCCGAAGAGCTACACGAACACTGAAGCTTTCTTT
V gene: TRBV3-1/TRBV3-2; J gene: TRBJ1-6; clone size: .; D gene: .; CDR3 protein: CASRRQNSPLHF; CDR3 DNA: TGTGCCAGCAGGCGACAGAATTCACCCCTCCACTTT
V gene: TRBV7-2; J gene: TRBJ1-4; clone size: .; D gene: .; CDR3 protein: CASSLEGSSNEKLFF; CDR3 DNA: TGTGCCAGCAGCTTAGAAGGCAGTAGTAATGAAAAACTGTTTTTT
V gene: TRBV2; J gene: TRBJ2-3; clone size: .; D gene: .; CDR3 protein: CASSLDSSTDTQYF; CDR3 DNA: TGTGCCAGCAGCCTAGACAGTAGCACAGATACGCAGTATTTT
V gene: TRBV13; J gene: TRBJ1-2; clone size: .; D gene: .; CDR3 protein: CASSLQGGYTF; CDR3 DNA: TGTGCCAGCAGTCTTCAGGGTGGCTACACCTTC
V gene: TRBV24-1; J gene: TRBJ1-5; clone size: .; D gene: .; CDR3 protein: CATSDGRNQPQHF; CDR3 DNA: TGTGCCACCAGTGACGGCAGAAATCAGCCCCAGCATTTT
V gene: TRBV3-1/TRBV3-2; J gene: TRBJ2-2; clone size: .; D gene: TRBD2; CDR3 protein: CASSRRLAGGPSTGELFF; CDR3 DNA: TGTGCCAGCAGCCGCCGACTAGCGGGGGGGCCCAGCACCGGGGAGCTGTTTTTT
V gene: TRBV18; J gene: TRBJ2-5; clone size: .; D gene: TRBD2; CDR3 protein: CASSPQGGQETQYF; CDR3 DNA: TGTGCCAGCTCACCCCAGGGAGGGCAAGAGACCCAGTACTTC
V gene: TRBV10-1; J gene: TRBJ1-1; clone size: once; D gene: .; CDR3 protein: CASSGGRGIGNTEAFF; CDR3 DNA: TGCGCCAGCAGTGGGGGGCGCGGGATAGGGAACACTGAAGCTTTCTTT
V gene: TRBV30; J gene: TRBJ1-1; clone size: .; D gene: .; CDR3 protein: CAWSSRPGTEAFF; CDR3 DNA: TGTGCCTGGAGTAGTAGGCCGGGCACTGAAGCTTTCTTT
V gene: TRBV5-1; J gene: TRBJ2-5; clone size: .; D gene: TRBD2; CDR3 protein: CASSSSGGDQETQYF; CDR3 DNA: TGCGCCAGCAGCTCTAGCGGGGGGGACCAAGAGACCCAGTACTTC
V gene: TRBV5-1; J gene: TRBJ2-7; clone size: .; D gene: .; CDR3 protein: CASSLSAGDYEQYF; CDR3 DNA: TGCGCCAGCAGCTTGTCGGCAGGGGACTACGAGCAGTACTTC
V gene: TRBV29-1; J gene: TRBJ2-3; clone size: .; D gene: .; CDR3 protein: CSVYGAASSTDTQYF; CDR3 DNA: TGCAGCGTCTACGGGGCAGCCTCTAGCACAGATACGCAGTATTTT
V gene: TRBV5-1; J gene: TRBJ1-1; clone size: .; D gene: .; CDR3 protein: CASSSLGPDTEAFF; CDR3 DNA: TGCGCCAGCAGCTCTCTGGGGCCGGACACTGAAGCTTTCTTT
V gene: TRBV9; J gene: TRBJ1-5; clone size: .; D gene: TRBD1; CDR3 protein: CASSGGDSPNQPQHF; CDR3 DNA: TGTGCCAGCTCCGGGGGGGACAGTCCCAATCAGCCCCAGCATTTT
V gene: TRBV5-8; J gene: TRBJ1-1; clone size: .; D gene: .; CDR3 protein: CASSLVLGPISMNTEAFF; CDR3 DNA: TGTGCCAGCAGCTTGGTTCTCGGCCCCATTTCAATGAACACTGAAGCTTTCTTT
V gene: TRBV5-1; J gene: TRBJ2-1; clone size: .; D gene: .; CDR3 protein: CASSPQRGDHYNEQFF; CDR3 DNA: TGCGCCAGCAGCCCCCAGCGAGGGGACCACTACAATGAGCAGTTCTTC
V gene: TRBV6-6; J gene: TRBJ2-7; clone size: .; D gene: .; CDR3 protein: CASSPLLDSYEQYF; CDR3 DNA: TGTGCCAGCAGTCCACTCCTCGACAGCTACGAGCAGTACTTC
V gene: TRBV25-1; J gene: TRBJ2-7; clone size: once; D gene: .; CDR3 protein: CASSDWFRGREEQYF; CDR3 DNA: TGTGCCAGCAGTGATTGGTTCAGGGGACGAGAGGAGCAGTACTTC
V gene: TRBV6-2/TRBV6-3; J gene: TRBJ1-2; clone size: few; D gene: .; CDR3 protein: CASSWTSNGYTF; CDR3 DNA: TGTGCCAGCAGTTGGACCTCGAATGGCTACACCTTC
V gene: TRBV5-6; J gene: TRBJ1-2; clone size: few; D gene: .; CDR3 protein: CASSSPGDYGYTF; CDR3 DNA: TGTGCCAGCAGCTCCCCAGGAGACTATGGCTACACCTTC
V gene: TRBV28; J gene: TRBJ1-5; clone size: once; D gene: TRBD1; CDR3 protein: CASSSMAGGISNQPQHF; CDR3 DNA: TGTGCCAGCAGTTCCATGGCAGGGGGTATTAGCAATCAGCCCCAGCATTTT
V gene: TRBV13; J gene: TRBJ2-5; clone size: .; D gene: TRBD2; CDR3 protein: CASSFGTSGARETQYF; CDR3 DNA: TGTGCCAGCAGCTTCGGGACTAGCGGGGCCCGGGAGACCCAGTACTTC
V gene: TRBV5-5; J gene: TRBJ1-5; clone size: .; D gene: .; CDR3 protein: CASSPGGPERAVSNQPQHF; CDR3 DNA: TGTGCCAGCAGCCCGGGCGGGCCAGAGCGGGCAGTCAGCAATCAGCCCCAGCATTTT
V gene: TRBV9; J gene: TRBJ2-2; clone size: .; D gene: .; CDR3 protein: CASSVVRDANTGELFF; CDR3 DNA: TGTGCCAGCAGCGTAGTACGGGATGCGAACACCGGGGAGCTGTTTTTT
V gene: TRBV5-6; J gene: TRBJ2-7; clone size: .; D gene: .; CDR3 protein: CASSRTEAYEQYF; CDR3 DNA: TGTGCCAGCAGCAGGACGGAGGCCTACGAGCAGTACTTC
V gene: TRBV28; J gene: TRBJ1-2; clone size: .; D gene: .; CDR3 protein: CASSFPGETRYGYTF; CDR3 DNA: TGTGCCAGCAGTTTTCCGGGGGAGACCCGCTATGGCTACACCTTC
V gene: TRBV18; J gene: TRBJ2-6; clone size: .; D gene: .; CDR3 protein: CASSQARGGANVLTF; CDR3 DNA: TGTGCCAGCTCACAAGCTAGGGGAGGGGCCAACGTCCTGACTTTC
V gene: TRBV27; J gene: TRBJ1-5; clone size: .; D gene: TRBD1; CDR3 protein: CASSRTGGRQRNQPQHF; CDR3 DNA: TGTGCCAGCAGTCGGACAGGAGGGAGGCAGCGCAATCAGCCCCAGCATTTT
V gene: TRBV18; J gene: TRBJ2-7; clone size: .; D gene: .; CDR3 protein: CASSFEVAGSSWQYF; CDR3 DNA: TGTGCCAGCTCCTTCGAGGTGGCAGGGTCTTCGTGGCAGTACTTC
V gene: TRBV5-1; J gene: TRBJ2-2; clone size: .; D gene: .; CDR3 protein: CASSLGNTGELFF; CDR3 DNA: TGCGCCAGCAGCTTGGGTAACACCGGGGAGCTGTTTTTT
V gene: TRBV28; J gene: TRBJ2-7; clone size: .; D gene: .; CDR3 protein: CASSLSQGSDEQYF; CDR3 DNA: TGTGCCAGCAGTTTATCCCAGGGCTCTGACGAGCAGTACTTC
V gene: TRBV4-1; J gene: TRBJ2-7; clone size: .; D gene: .; CDR3 protein: CASSQAVGTYEQYF; CDR3 DNA: TGCGCCAGCAGCCAAGCGGTCGGAACCTACGAGCAGTACTTC
V gene: TRBV29-1; J gene: TRBJ2-5; clone size: .; D gene: .; CDR3 protein: CTCRTDQETQYF; CDR3 DNA: TGCACATGCAGGACGGACCAAGAGACCCAGTACTTC
V gene: TRBV6-5; J gene: TRBJ2-3; clone size: .; D gene: .; CDR3 protein: CASSYSSVGEEDTQYF; CDR3 DNA: TGTGCCAGCAGTTACTCGAGTGTAGGGGAGGAAGATACGCAGTATTTT
V gene: TRBV14; J gene: TRBJ1-4; clone size: .; D gene: TRBD1; CDR3 protein: CASSQRGMSGQNNEKLFF; CDR3 DNA: TGTGCCAGCAGCCAAAGGGGGATGTCGGGACAGAATAATGAAAAACTGTTTTTT
V gene: TRBV3-1/TRBV3-2; J gene: TRBJ1-2; clone size: .; D gene: .; CDR3 protein: CASSHRQASHGYTF; CDR3 DNA: TGTGCCAGCAGCCATAGACAGGCTTCACACGGCTACACCTTC
V gene: TRBV11-2; J gene: TRBJ2-7; clone size: .; D gene: .; CDR3 protein: CASSLGRDYEQYF; CDR3 DNA: TGTGCCAGCAGCTTGGGCAGGGACTACGAGCAGTACTTC
V gene: TRBV12-3/TRBV12-4; J gene: TRBJ1-2; clone size: .; D gene: .; CDR3 protein: CASSLQGFSGYTF; CDR3 DNA: TGTGCCAGCAGTTTACAGGGATTCTCTGGCTACACCTTC
V gene: TRBV24-1; J gene: TRBJ2-3; clone size: .; D gene: .; CDR3 protein: CATSDKDTYTDTQYF; CDR3 DNA: TGTGCCACCAGTGATAAAGACACGTACACAGATACGCAGTATTTT
V gene: TRBV20-1; J gene: TRBJ1-2; clone size: .; D gene: TRBD1; CDR3 protein: CSEGTVKGYTF; CDR3 DNA: TGCAGTGAGGGGACAGTTAAAGGCTACACCTTC
V gene: TRBV30; J gene: TRBJ2-2; clone size: .; D gene: TRBD1; CDR3 protein: CAWSERTGGELFF; CDR3 DNA: TGTGCCTGGAGTGAAAGAACAGGGGGCGAGCTGTTTTTT
V gene: TRBV19; J gene: TRBJ1-5; clone size: .; D gene: .; CDR3 protein: CASSTLFGQYSNQPQHF; CDR3 DNA: TGTGCCAGTAGTACTCTCTTCGGACAGTATAGCAATCAGCCCCAGCATTTT
V gene: TRBV18; J gene: TRBJ1-2; clone size: .; D gene: .; CDR3 protein: CASSLAPMGGYTF; CDR3 DNA: TGTGCCAGCTCCCTAGCTCCCATGGGAGGCTACACCTTC
V gene: TRBV7-3; J gene: TRBJ2-7; clone size: .; D gene: .; CDR3 protein: CASSPDTGSYEQYF; CDR3 DNA: TGTGCCAGCAGCCCCGACACCGGCTCCTACGAGCAGTACTTC
V gene: TRBV11-2; J gene: TRBJ1-1; clone size: .; D gene: .; CDR3 protein: CASSLRRGPEAFF; CDR3 DNA: TGTGCCAGCAGCTTACGGCGGGGCCCAGAAGCTTTCTTT
V gene: TRBV27; J gene: TRBJ2-2; clone size: .; D gene: TRBD2; CDR3 protein: CASSFEGGPGGGELFF; CDR3 DNA: TGTGCCAGCAGTTTTGAGGGAGGGCCCGGAGGCGGGGAGCTGTTTTTT